These 21 T cell receptor beta chains share one sample of origin, sequenced in a study of shared clonotypes between healthy human individuals. Clones were sequenced by immunoSEQ multiplex PCR, and TCRdb holds only the in-frame ones, with some missing. The repertoire consists of roughly 720,000 clones, with roughly 91% occurring once and the leading ten covering about a third. Material: memory CD8+ T cells from PBMCs. Described subset: CD45RO+ cells pooled with CCR7-negative TemRA cells. The receptors shown here come from a man between 18 and 35 years old in good health. Some clones in this sample may be carry-over from other donors' samples.

The chain links TRBV7-9 to TRBJ2-1; tentatively, D is TRBD2 (6 bases). Germline assignment: CDR1 SEHNR and CDR2 FQNEAQ (reference sequence). The CDR3 consists of 16 residues. V was pared by 0 bases and J by 5 bases, with 14 bases between. For the CDR3, the DNA is TGTGCCAGCAGCTTAGCCGGGACTCCCCCTGACAATGAGCAGTTCTTC. Its protein product is CASSLAGTPPDNEQFF.

The V call is TRBV4-1, the J call TRBJ2-2; D might be TRBD1 (6 bases). V lost 4 bases, J lost 5 bases, and 14 bases lay in between. Germline CDR1 and CDR2: MGHRA and YSYEKL. This CDR3 contains 15 residues. CDR3 sequence (DNA): TGCGCCAGCAGCCCGGCCATACAGGGAACCGGGGAGCTGTTTTTT. Protein product: CASSPAIQGTGELFF.

The rearrangement links TRBV5-1 to TRBJ2-2; 8 bases agree with TRBD1. This CDR3 spans 14 amino acids. Trimming took 7 bases from V and 3 from J; bases not matched to a gene: 5. CDR1 is SGHRS, CDR2 YFSETQ, per germline. CDR3 region: CASSRGQDTGELFF. The CDR3 bases are TGCGCCAGCTCCAGGGGGCAAGACACCGGGGAGCTGTTTTTT.

The rearrangement uses TRBV7-9 and TRBJ2-7; either TRBD1 or TRBD2 may fit D (5 bases each). Germline CDR1 and CDR2: SEHNR and FQNEAQ (reference sequence). Trimming removed 0 bases from V and 3 bases from J, with 18 bases in between. This CDR3 is built from 17 residues. CDR3 loop: CASSLAHRTGAIYEQYF. As DNA, the CDR3 is TGTGCCAGCAGCTTAGCGCATAGGACCGGGGCAATCTACGAGCAGTACTTC.

The chain employs TRBV27 and TRBJ2-2, with D perhaps TRBD1 or TRBD2 (6 bases each). The germline V gene encodes CDR1 MNHEY and CDR2 SMNVEV (reference sequence). This CDR3 is 14 amino acids long. V was pared by 1 base and J by 7 bases, with 10 bases between. CDR3 DNA sequence: TGTGCCAGCAGTTTATACAGGGAGGACGGGGAGCTGTTTTTT. Translating gives CASSLYREDGELFF.

V gene TRBV19 combines with J gene TRBJ1-5; TRBD1 is a possible D gene (5 bases). Germline values: CDR1 LNHDA, CDR2 SQIVND (reference sequence). The length of the CDR3 is 14 residues. Trimming left V 7 bases short and J 7 bases short, with 17 bases between. CDR3: CASKMRQGGQPQHF. The CDR3 DNA is TGTGCCAGTAAAATGCGGCAGGGTGGCCAGCCCCAGCATTTT.

This clone was picked up a small number of times. This sample includes further DNA sequences coding for the same CDR3. This chain joins TRBV10-3 and TRBJ1-1; D gene uncertain. Germline CDR1 and CDR2: ENHRY and SYGVKD. The CDR3 extends over 14 amino acids. Trimming pared 3 bases from V and 0 bases from J, leaving 8 bases between. The CDR3 nucleotides are TGTGCCATCAGTGATGGGGTTATGAACACTGAAGCTTTCTTT. This codes for CAISDGVMNTEAFF.

This chain links TRBV7-6 with TRBJ2-7; D remains unclear. Germline loops: CDR1 SGHVS, CDR2 FNYEAQ. V lost 6 bases and J 4 bases, leaving 13 bases between the germline ends. The CDR3 spans 13 residues. CDR3 residues: CASSLSGPYEQYF. In DNA form, the CDR3 reads TGTGCCAGCAGTTTAAGTGGGCCGTACGAGCAGTACTTC.

The V gene is TRBV11-2, the J gene TRBJ2-5; D ambiguous. The DNA end is more similar to TRBJ2-7, so the J call may be wrong. The CDR3 totals 13 residues. Germline loops: CDR1 SGHAT, CDR2 FQNNGV. The CDR3 here is CASSLEGNYEQYF. The CDR3 nucleotides are TGTGCCAGCAGCTTAGAAGGGAACTACGAGCAGTACTTC.

The chain joins TRBV5-1 to TRBJ2-7; D uncertain. From germline, CDR1 is SGHRS and CDR2 YFSETQ. V was clipped by 1 base and J by 0 bases, with 5 bases between them. CDR3 length: 13 amino acids. CDR3 protein: CASSLRSSYEQYF. Written as DNA, the CDR3 is TGCGCCAGCAGCTTGAGGAGCTCCTACGAGCAGTACTTC.

The V and J genes are TRBV6-4 and TRBJ2-3; weak D call: TRBD1 (5 bases). Germline CDR1 reads MRHNA; CDR2 reads SNTAGT. Trimming pared 3 bases from V and 0 bases from J, leaving 10 bases between. This CDR3 region has 15 residues. CDR3 residues: CASSDGHKSTDTQYF. CDR3 coding DNA: TGTGCCAGCAGTGATGGACATAAAAGCACAGATACGCAGTATTTT.

The chain links TRBV6-6 to TRBJ1-2; 7 nucleotides agree with TRBD1. This CDR3 comprises 16 residues. CDR1 is MNHNY and CDR2 is SVGAGI in the germline V gene (reference sequence). The ends lost 0 bases at V and 4 bases at J; junction bases unmatched: 8. The chain's CDR3 is CASSYSRDSGSYGYTF. CDR3 DNA sequence: TGTGCCAGCAGTTACTCCCGGGACAGCGGAAGCTATGGCTACACCTTC.

Only one count was recorded for this clone. V is TRBV10-3 and J is TRBJ2-7; TRBD2 aligns across 14 bases. The V segment lost 6 bases and the J segment 3 bases; nucleotides outside the gene matches: 10. Germline V gives CDR1 ENHRY, CDR2 SYGVKD. CDR3 size: 17 residues. Here the CDR3 reads CAIRTGLAGAVGYEQYF. CDR3 sequence (DNA): TGTGCCATCAGGACGGGACTAGCGGGAGCTGTGGGCTACGAGCAGTACTTC.

V is TRBV19 and J is TRBJ1-2; D is unclear. Germline values: CDR1 LNHDA, CDR2 SQIVND (reference sequence). The CDR3 covers 15 residues. V lost 4 bases and J 1 base, leaving 13 bases between the germline ends. CDR3: CASSSALRFNYGYTF. The CDR3 nucleotides read TGTGCCAGTAGTAGCGCGCTCAGGTTTAACTATGGCTACACCTTC.

The chain has TRBV7-6 and TRBJ2-2; TRBD1 might be the D (6 bases). The CDR3 totals 13 residues. Germline V gene sequence: CDR1 SGHVS, CDR2 FNYEAQ. Trimming pared 5 bases from V and 5 bases from J, leaving 9 bases between. CDR3 protein: CASSPGVTGELFF. CDR3 bases: TGTGCCAGCAGCCCAGGGGTTACCGGGGAGCTGTTTTTT.

Note on this clone: Other DNA sequences in the same sample also yield this CDR3. The V call is TRBV5-6, the J call TRBJ2-7; D not certain. The CDR3 sequence is 13 residues long. Trimming cost V 0 bases and J 3 bases, with 7 bases left between them. The V gene's germline CDR1 is SGHDT and CDR2 YYEEEE. The CDR3 DNA is TGTGCCAGCAGCTTGGACAGATACTACGAGCAGTACTTC. Its protein product is CASSLDRYYEQYF. Based on the CDR3 plus reference TRBV5-6 and TRBJ2-7, the full variable domain is DAGVTQSPTHLIKTRGQQVTLRCSPKSGHDTVSWYQQALGQGPQFIFQYYEEEERQRGNFPDRFSGHQFPNYSSELNVNALLLGDSALYLCASSLDRYYEQYFGPGTRLTVT.

V gene TRBV6-1 combines with J gene TRBJ1-5; D is unresolved. CDR1 is MNHNS, CDR2 SASEGT, per germline. This CDR3 is 14 amino acids long. The V gene lost 2 bases and the J gene lost 4 bases, with 9 bases spanning the gap. CDR3 nucleotides: TGTGCCAGCAGTGAAAGAGGGATTAATCAGCCCCAGCATTTT. Translating gives CASSERGINQPQHF.

The J gene is TRBJ1-1, the V gene TRBV4-1; D perhaps matches TRBD1 (5 bases). Germline V CDR1 and CDR2: MGHRA, YSYEKL. V was clipped by 4 bases and J by 5 bases, with 17 bases between them. CDR3 length: 15 amino acids. The CDR3 loop reads CASSPARGGRTEAFF. The CDR3 coding sequence is TGCGCCAGCAGCCCCGCCCGGGGGGGAAGAACTGAAGCTTTCTTT.

The CDR3 region has the DNA TGTGCCAGCAGGACTCTGGAGTCGGGACAGCCAAATGAAAAACTGTTTTTT. This codes for CASRTLESGQPNEKLFF. This rearrangement joins TRBV7-3 to TRBJ1-4, with 7 bases matching TRBD1. CDR1 and CDR2 from the germline V gene are SGHTA and FQGTGA. V shed 6 bases and J 5 bases; nucleotides not matched to a gene: 15. This CDR3 has 17 residues.

The chain employs TRBV27 and TRBJ2-7; TRBD1 agrees at 10 bases. Germline values: CDR1 MNHEY, CDR2 SMNVEV (reference sequence). The CDR3 extends over 12 amino acids. Trimming at V came to 5 bases and at J to 5 bases, leaving 0 bases not matched to a gene. DNA for the CDR3: TGTGCCAGCAGTGGGACAGGGGACGAGCAGTACTTC. It specifies CASSGTGDEQYF.

This clone was seen a handful of times. The chain couples TRBV27 to TRBJ2-7, with 7 bases fitting TRBD1. Per germline, CDR1 MNHEY and CDR2 SMNVEV (reference sequence). V lost 5 bases to trimming and J lost 3 bases; unmatched junction nucleotides: 7. The CDR3 is 14 amino acids. CDR3 residues: CASSPLGQIYEQYF. The CDR3, as DNA: TGTGCCAGCAGTCCGCTGGGACAGATCTACGAGCAGTACTTC.